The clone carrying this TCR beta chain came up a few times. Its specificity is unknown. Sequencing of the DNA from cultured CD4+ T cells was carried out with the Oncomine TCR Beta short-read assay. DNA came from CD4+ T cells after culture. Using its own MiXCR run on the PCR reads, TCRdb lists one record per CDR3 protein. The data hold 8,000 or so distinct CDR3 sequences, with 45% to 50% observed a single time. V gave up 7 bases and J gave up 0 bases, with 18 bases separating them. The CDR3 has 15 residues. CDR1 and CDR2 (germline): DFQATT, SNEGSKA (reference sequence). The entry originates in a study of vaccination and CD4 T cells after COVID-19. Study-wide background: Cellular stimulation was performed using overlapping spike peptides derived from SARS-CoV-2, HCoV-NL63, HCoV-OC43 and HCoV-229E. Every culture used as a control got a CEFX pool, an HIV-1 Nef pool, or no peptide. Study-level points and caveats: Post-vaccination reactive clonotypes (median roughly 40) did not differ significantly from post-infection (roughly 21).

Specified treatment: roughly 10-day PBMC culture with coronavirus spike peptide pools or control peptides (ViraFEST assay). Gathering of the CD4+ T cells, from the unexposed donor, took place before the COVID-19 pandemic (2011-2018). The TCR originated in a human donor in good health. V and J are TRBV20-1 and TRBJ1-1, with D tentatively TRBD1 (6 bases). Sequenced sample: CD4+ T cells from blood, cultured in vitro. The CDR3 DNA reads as TGCAGTGTAGGGGGGGAACGTCGCATGAACACTGAAGCTTTCTTT. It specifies CSVGGERRMNTEAFF.